The T cell receptor (beta chain) described here comes from a study of CD8+CD57+ T cells in acquired aplastic anemia. This clonotype was seen repeatedly, ten times or more. Profiling that covered TCR beta VDJ and CDR3 relied on genomic DNA as its template. MiXCR, run by TCRdb on the reads, gives a single entry per CDR3 protein. Of about 160,000 distinct CDR3 sequences listed, 35% to 55% are singletons. What was sequenced was sorted CD4+, CD8+, or CD8+CD57+ T cells (not recorded which) from PBMCs. This sequence originates from a human donor in good health.

The CDR3 DNA reads TGTGCCAGCAGCCCCCGACAGGGCAGGCCCAATGGCTATGGCTACACCTTC. Protein: CASSPRQGRPNGYGYTF. J is TRBJ1-2 and V is TRBV11-2, with TRBD1 matching 7 bases. In germline, CDR1 is SGHAT, CDR2 FQNNGV. This CDR3 contains 17 residues. V was pared by 5 bases and J by 4 bases, with 16 bases of the junction left unmatched.